This is a list of T cell receptor beta chains from one sample in a study of shared clonotypes between healthy human individuals. Clones were sequenced by immunoSEQ multiplex PCR, and TCRdb holds only the in-frame ones, with some missing. The profile shows about 1 million clones, more than 60% of them singletons. Sequencing was done on a sample of memory CD4+ T cells sorted from blood. The receptor set was obtained from a man aged 18 to 29 in good health. The CDR3 runs from the conserved cysteine through the conserved F or W. Each record gives: V gene, clone size, J gene, D gene, CDR3 protein, CDR3 DNA. The D gene is left open where the match is weak. A clone size is listed for some rows: how often the clone was seen (once, few, many), or a class if it is expanded.

>TRBV28|-|TRBJ1-6|-
CASSSQAYSPLHF
TGTGCCAGCAGTTCCCAAGCGTATTCACCCCTCCACTTT
>TRBV5-4|-|TRBJ2-7|TRBD2
CASRPGTSGRGDEQYF
TGTGCCAGCAGGCCCGGGACTAGCGGGAGAGGGGACGAGCAGTACTTC
>TRBV7-2|-|TRBJ2-7|TRBD1
CASSLKSSGPGQYYEQYF
TGTGCCAGCAGCTTAAAATCATCGGGGCCGGGACAGTACTACGAGCAGTACTTC
>TRBV18|-|TRBJ1-6|TRBD1
CASSLSKKTGGASSPLHF
TGTGCCAGCTCACTTTCCAAAAAGACAGGGGGCGCGAGTTCACCCCTCCACTTT
>TRBV2|few|TRBJ1-6|-
CASRESSYNSPLHF
TGTGCCAGCAGGGAGAGCTCCTATAATTCACCCCTCCACTTT
>TRBV6-5|-|TRBJ2-7|TRBD1
CASRDRANEQYF
TGTGCCAGCAGAGACAGGGCTAACGAGCAGTACTTC
>TRBV5-1|-|TRBJ1-6|TRBD1
CASSWDGTGVNSPLHF
TGCGCCAGCAGCTGGGACGGGACAGGGGTAAATTCACCCCTCCACTTT
>TRBV27|-|TRBJ1-5|-
CASSGQLNQPQHF
TGTGCCAGCAGTGGACAGTTAAATCAGCCCCAGCATTTT
>TRBV30|-|TRBJ1-4|-
CAWQYQSELFF
TGTGCCTGGCAGTACCAAAGTGAACTGTTTTTT
>TRBV27|-|TRBJ1-5|TRBD1
CASSGQGRSNQPQHF
TGTGCCAGCAGTGGACAGGGGCGAAGCAATCAGCCCCAGCATTTT
>TRBV6-5|-|TRBJ2-2|-
CASSYFLASTGELFF
TGTGCCAGCAGTTACTTCCTAGCTTCCACCGGGGAGCTGTTTTTT
>TRBV2|-|TRBJ2-6|-
CASRKEISGANVLTF
TGTGCCAGCAGAAAGGAAATTTCTGGGGCCAACGTCCTGACTTTC
>TRBV6-5|-|TRBJ1-1|TRBD1
CASRRQGGTEAFF
TGTGCCAGCAGACGACAGGGGGGAACTGAAGCTTTCTTT
>TRBV6-1|many|TRBJ2-4|-
CASSEGGHLAKNIQYF
TGTGCCAGCAGTGAAGGGGGACACCTAGCCAAAAACATTCAGTACTTC
>TRBV10-3|-|TRBJ1-1|-
CAITRQTNTEAFF
TGTGCCATCACCCGACAGACGAACACTGAAGCTTTCTTT
>TRBV6-6|-|TRBJ2-7|TRBD2
CAEGGSSYEQYF
TGTGCTGAGGGAGGGAGCTCCTACGAGCAGTACTTC
>TRBV28|-|TRBJ1-2|-
CASRMDGSLNYGYTF
TGTGCCAGCAGGATGGACGGATCACTTAACTATGGCTACACCTTC
>TRBV19|-|TRBJ1-3|-
CASSIQARGNTIYF
TGTGCCAGTAGTATTCAGGCGAGGGGAAACACCATATATTTT
>TRBV2|few|TRBJ2-7|-
CASSEMAIQYF
TGTGCCAGCAGTGAAATGGCGATACAGTACTTC
>TRBV6-6|-|TRBJ2-3|-
CASSYETTLNTDTQYF
TGTGCCAGCAGTTACGAGACGACTCTAAACACAGATACGCAGTATTTT
>TRBV28|-|TRBJ1-1|-
CASRTLDRNTEAFF
TGTGCCAGCAGGACCCTTGACAGGAACACTGAAGCTTTCTTT
>TRBV5-4|-|TRBJ2-4|TRBD2
CASSWGGRPAKNIQYF
TGTGCCAGCAGCTGGGGCGGGAGACCCGCCAAAAACATTCAGTACTTC
>TRBV5-1|-|TRBJ1-6|-
CATRDGTNSPLHF
TGCGCCACCCGGGACGGCACTAATTCACCCCTCCACTTT
>TRBV7-2|-|TRBJ2-5|-
CASSLATYYRDRETQYF
TGTGCCAGCAGCTTAGCCACCTACTATAGGGACCGAGAGACCCAGTACTTC
>TRBV11-2|once|TRBJ1-2|-
CASSVDSGSYTF
TGTGCCAGCAGCGTTGATAGCGGCAGCTACACCTTC
>TRBV5-1|-|TRBJ2-7|TRBD1
CASSPGQVHYEQYF
TGCGCCAGCAGCCCCGGACAGGTCCACTACGAGCAGTACTTC
>TRBV21-1|-|TRBJ1-6|-
CASTIGVSYNSPLHF
TGTGCCAGCACTATTGGAGTCTCCTATAATTCACCCCTCCACTTT
>TRBV7-9|-|TRBJ1-2|TRBD1
CASSFSGTAYHYGYTF
TGTGCCAGCAGCTTCTCCGGGACAGCTTACCACTATGGCTACACCTTC
>TRBV4-1|once|TRBJ2-5|TRBD1
CASSQGSTDRGIETQYF
TGCGCCAGCAGCCAAGGATCCACGGACAGGGGGATAGAGACCCAGTACTTC
>TRBV18|-|TRBJ2-3|-
CASSPLEGTDTQYF
TGTGCCAGCTCACCTCTGGAGGGCACAGATACGCAGTATTTT
>TRBV10-3|-|TRBJ1-1|TRBD1
CAIRTGGVTEAFF
TGTGCCATCAGGACAGGGGGGGTCACTGAAGCTTTCTTT
>TRBV27|-|TRBJ1-3|-
CASKSANSGNTIYF
TGTGCCAGCAAATCCGCCAACTCTGGAAACACCATATATTTT
>TRBV9|-|TRBJ2-7|TRBD2
CASSVGLAVSSYEQYF
TGTGCCAGCAGCGTAGGACTAGCGGTAAGCTCCTACGAGCAGTACTTC
>TRBV18|-|TRBJ2-7|-
CASSPPTGVIHEQYF
TGTGCCAGCTCACCACCCACGGGGGTAATACACGAGCAGTACTTC
>TRBV5-4|once|TRBJ1-6|-
CASSITRDLNSPLHF
TGTGCCAGCAGCATAACGAGGGATCTTAATTCACCCCTCCACTTT
>TRBV5-5|-|TRBJ2-7|-
CASSLSLSYEQYF
TGTGCCAGCAGCCTATCTCTTTCCTACGAGCAGTACTTC
>TRBV19|-|TRBJ1-2|-
CASSHQGTAYGYTF
TGTGCCAGTAGCCACCAAGGGACGGCCTATGGCTACACCTTC
>TRBV7-9|-|TRBJ2-5|-
CASSLEGTQYF
TGTGCCAGCAGCTTAGAGGGGACCCAGTACTTC
>TRBV27|-|TRBJ1-1|-
CASSPLGEAQNTEAFF
TGTGCCAGCAGTCCCCTTGGAGAGGCGCAGAACACTGAAGCTTTCTTT
>TRBV4-1|-|TRBJ2-7|TRBD1
CASSQGTGVSYEQYF
TGCGCCAGCAGCCAAGGAACAGGGGTCTCCTACGAGCAGTACTTC
>TRBV11-2|few|TRBJ1-1|-
CASSLADIWGEAFF
TGTGCCAGCAGCTTAGCCGATATATGGGGTGAAGCTTTCTTT
>TRBV5-4|-|TRBJ1-2|-
CASSSTGTYYGYTF
TGTGCCAGCAGCTCAACAGGGACTTACTATGGCTACACCTTC
>TRBV12-5|once|TRBJ2-1|-
CASGVGGGGSYNEQFF
TGTGCTAGTGGTGTGGGGGGAGGAGGGTCCTACAATGAGCAGTTCTTC